One sample yielded the 30 T cell receptor beta chains listed below, sequenced in a study of T cell responses to AZD1222 COVID-19 vaccine. Assay: immunoSEQ multiplex PCR; the TCRdb copy retains only in-frame clones and omits some. The data hold approximately 130,000 clones, with 85% to 95% observed a single time. Sequenced here: peripheral blood, sampled on day 0 of AZD1222 vaccination. These receptors were obtained from an adult in good health.

The genes are TRBV6-6 and TRBJ1-1; TRBD1 might be the D (5 bases). V was shortened by 5 bases and J by 11 bases, with 21 bases between the two germline ends. This CDR3 comprises 14 residues. The V gene's germline CDR1 is MNHNY and CDR2 SVGAGI (reference sequence). DNA for the CDR3: TGTGCCAGCAGTCCCCCAACAGGAGGGTCGCCGGCTTTCTTT. Its translation is CASSPPTGGSPAFF.

The V and J genes are TRBV30 and TRBJ1-5; no clear D gene. CDR3 length equals 13 residues. V was cut by 2 bases and J by 2 bases, with 7 bases left in between. Looked up from germline, CDR1 is GTSNPN and CDR2 is SVGIG (reference sequence). The CDR3 loop reads CAWSREGNQPQHF. The CDR3, as DNA: TGTGCCTGGAGTAGGGAGGGCAATCAGCCCCAGCATTTT.

The gene calls are TRBV6-1 and TRBJ2-3; D is perhaps TRBD1 (5 bases). In germline, CDR1 is MNHNS, CDR2 SASEGT. This CDR3 has 12 amino acids. Trimming took off 1 base at V and 7 bases at J, with 6 bases between the two ends. The CDR3: CASSEGGNTQYF. The DNA of the CDR3 is TGTGCCAGCAGTGAAGGGGGCAATACGCAGTATTTT.

CDR3 protein: CASSLGLAGVPYEQYF. The CDR3 DNA is TGTGCCAGCAGCTTGGGACTAGCGGGAGTACCCTACGAGCAGTACTTC. This rearrangement joins TRBV5-6 to TRBJ2-7, with 12 bases aligning to TRBD2. The trim removed 0 bases at V and 2 bases at J, leaving 3 bases unmatched. This CDR3 contains 16 residues. Germline CDR1 reads SGHDT; CDR2 reads YYEEEE.

The rearrangement joins TRBV30 to TRBJ2-5; TRBD2 aligns across 9 bases. Looked up from germline, CDR1 is GTSNPN and CDR2 is SVGIG (reference sequence). V dropped 1 base and J dropped 6; count of bases not matched to a gene: 12. CDR3 length equals 16 residues. In DNA, the CDR3 is TGTGCCTGGAGTGGACTAGCGGCCGCTCGGATAAAGACCCAGTACTTC. Amino acid sequence: CAWSGLAAARIKTQYF. Full variable domain (remainder filled in from reference TRBV30 and TRBJ2-5): SQTIHQWPATLVQPVGSPLSLECTVEGTSNPNLYWYRQAAGRGLQLLFYSVGIGQISSEVPQNLSASRPQDRQFILSSKKLLLSDSGFYLCAWSGLAAARIKTQYFGPGTRLLVL.

The V gene is TRBV9, the J gene TRBJ2-1; 8 positions agree with TRBD2. The CDR3 loop spans 15 amino acids. Germline CDR1 SGDLS, CDR2 YYNGEE. V shed 2 bases and J 7 bases; nucleotides not matched to a gene: 8. The CDR3 loop reads CASSVTGGPGNEQFF. The CDR3 DNA is TGTGCCAGCAGCGTCACGGGAGGGCCGGGGAATGAGCAGTTCTTC.

The chain joins TRBV9 to TRBJ1-4; 10 bases line up with TRBD1. There are 16 residues in the CDR3. V was clipped by 3 bases and J by 3 bases; unmatched bases: 5. Germline CDR1 SGDLS, CDR2 YYNGEE. This chain's CDR3 is CASSAGTGVSNEKLFF. The CDR3 DNA reads TGTGCCAGCAGCGCCGGGACAGGGGTGTCTAATGAAAAACTGTTTTTT.

This chain uses TRBV19 with TRBJ1-4; unclear D gene. Between the trimmed V and J ends, which lost 11 bases and 4 bases, there was a span of 17 bases. Germline CDR1 and CDR2: LNHDA and SQIVND (reference sequence). The length of the CDR3 is 14 residues. In DNA form, the CDR3 reads TGTGCCTCAAAGAGGGCTGCCGTTAATGAAAAACTGTTTTTT. It specifies CASKRAAVNEKLFF.

J is TRBJ2-7 and V is TRBV28, with 8 bases lining up with TRBD1. Germline V CDR1 and CDR2: MDHEN, SYDVKM. V was pared by 7 bases and J by 2 bases, with 13 bases of the junction left unmatched. The CDR3 covers 16 residues. This chain's CDR3 is CASTPGGDRSPYEQYF. In DNA form, the CDR3 reads TGTGCCAGCACTCCAGGTGGGGACAGGTCTCCCTACGAGCAGTACTTC. Full variable domain (rest looked up from reference TRBV28 and TRBJ2-7): DVKVTQSSRYLVKRTGEKVFLECVQDMDHENMFWYRQDPGLGLRLIYFSYDVKMKEKGDIPEGYSVSREKKERFSLILESASTNQTSMYLCASTPGGDRSPYEQYFGPGTRLTVT.

The chain couples TRBV6-6 to TRBJ2-1; 14 bases match TRBD2. CDR1 and CDR2 from the germline V gene are MNHNY and SVGAGI (reference sequence). V shed 5 bases, J shed 7 bases, and the junction held 7 bases outside the gene matches. CDR3 length equals 16 residues. Here the CDR3 reads CASSRLAGGSGNEQFF. The CDR3 coding sequence is TGTGCCAGCAGTCGACTAGCGGGAGGGTCTGGAAATGAGCAGTTCTTC.

This chain links TRBV5-1 with TRBJ1-3, with TRBD1 matching over 7 bases. Germline-derived CDR1 and CDR2 are SGHRS and YFSETQ. V lost 4 bases and J lost 2; bases outside the gene matches: 3. The CDR3 is 14 residues long. CDR3 loop: CASSLGQAGNTIYF. The CDR3 region has the DNA TGCGCCAGCAGCCTAGGACAGGCTGGAAACACCATATATTTT.

The chain couples TRBV4-3 to TRBJ2-7; 8 nucleotides agree with TRBD1. The germline V gene has CDR1 LGHNA and CDR2 YSLEER. V lost 1 base, J lost 3 bases, and 5 bases stayed unmatched. The CDR3 consists of 15 residues. The CDR3 DNA reads as TGCGCCAGCAGCCAAGTGCAGGGGGCTAGCTACGAGCAGTACTTC. Translating it yields CASSQVQGASYEQYF.

V is TRBV7-3 and J is TRBJ2-2; D unresolved. V shed 3 bases and J shed 6 bases, with 11 bases lying between them. Germline V gives CDR1 SGHTA, CDR2 FQGTGA. This CDR3 region has 14 residues. The CDR3 DNA follows: TGTGCCAGCAGCTTGTCCCATAGGGCCGGGGAGCTGTTTTTT. Amino acids: CASSLSHRAGELFF.

The gene calls are TRBV12-5 and TRBJ1-1; no reliable D call. The germline V gene has CDR1 LGHNT and CDR2 FRNRAP. The CDR3 runs to 12 residues. The CDR3: CPAGPLNTEAFF. The CDR3 DNA reads TGTCCAGCCGGGCCTTTGAACACTGAAGCTTTCTTT.

This chain joins TRBV4-1 and TRBJ1-6; D remains unclear. Per the germline V gene, CDR1 is MGHRA and CDR2 is YSYEKL. The CDR3 runs to 17 residues. Trimming pared 2 bases from V and 0 bases from J, leaving 11 bases between. The CDR3 DNA reads TGCGCCAGCAGCCAACCGGACGGGAGCTCCTATAATTCACCCCTCCACTTT. Amino acids: CASSQPDGSSYNSPLHF.

The rearrangement uses TRBV5-1 and TRBJ2-7; D is perhaps TRBD1 or TRBD2 (6 bases each). The CDR3 contains 16 residues. V shed 1 base and J shed 5 bases, with 19 bases lying between them. Germline loops: CDR1 SGHRS, CDR2 YFSETQ. The CDR3 sequence: CASSLFGGPTGDEQYF. The CDR3 nucleotides read TGCGCCAGCAGCTTGTTCGGGGGCCCCACTGGAGACGAGCAGTACTTC.

The chain joins TRBV27 to TRBJ2-7; D unresolved. This CDR3 comprises 15 residues. The V gene lost 3 bases and the J gene lost 0 bases, with 12 bases spanning the gap. Germline V lookup: CDR1 MNHEY, CDR2 SMNVEV (reference sequence). This CDR3 reads CASSFVQAGSYEQYF. DNA for the CDR3: TGTGCCAGCAGTTTTGTGCAGGCCGGCTCCTACGAGCAGTACTTC.

The V gene is TRBV24-1, the J gene TRBJ2-2; TRBD1 aligns across 8 bases. CDR1 is KGHDR and CDR2 is SFDVKD in the germline V gene. The length of the CDR3 is 17 residues. V was clipped by 5 bases and J by 4 bases; unmatched bases: 11. As DNA, the CDR3 is TGTGCCACCAGTGCCCCGGACAGGGTAGGATCCACCGGGGAGCTGTTTTTT. Residues: CATSAPDRVGSTGELFF.

The V call is TRBV5-6, the J call TRBJ1-1; D uncertain. CDR3 size: 13 residues. Germline CDR1 is SGHDT and CDR2 is YYEEEE. V gave up 0 bases and J gave up 10 bases, with 13 bases separating them. CDR3 region: CASSLVDMKSAFF. DNA of the CDR3: TGTGCCAGCAGCTTGGTGGATATGAAGTCAGCTTTCTTT.

This chain joins TRBV3-1 (or the pseudogene TRBV3-2) and TRBJ2-2; the D is unclear. Germline CDR1 is LGHDT and CDR2 is YNNKEL (reference sequence). The CDR3 consists of 12 residues. V lost 4 bases, J lost 4 bases, and 4 bases lay in between. The CDR3 bases are TGTGCCAGCAGCCTACTCACCGGGGAGCTGTTTTTT. Encoded protein: CASSLLTGELFF.

This clone was counted ten times or more. The chain is built from TRBV2 and TRBJ1-1; D gene unclear. Trimming shortened V by 6 bases and J by 4 bases, and 15 bases separated the two germline ends. The CDR3 extends over 14 amino acids. Germline CDR1 reads SNHLY; CDR2 reads FYNNEI. DNA of the CDR3: TGTGCCAGCAGATCGGGCCCGCTCGGCACTGAAGCTTTCTTT. Amino acids: CASRSGPLGTEAFF.

The chain combines TRBV6-1 with TRBJ1-1; D is undetermined. V lost 2 bases to trimming and J lost 6 bases, with 13 bases between them. CDR3 length equals 14 residues. The germline gives CDR1 MNHNS, CDR2 SASEGT. The CDR3 spells CASSEMLSSSEAFF. The CDR3 nucleotides are TGTGCCAGCAGTGAAATGCTGAGTAGTTCTGAAGCTTTCTTT.

The chain combines TRBV19 with TRBJ2-7; D remains ambiguous. Germline V gene sequence: CDR1 LNHDA, CDR2 SQIVND (reference sequence). Trimming removed 5 bases at V and 5 bases at J, with 16 bases between. CDR3 length: 14 amino acids. The CDR3 here is CASSRLDLRDEQYF. CDR3 nucleotide sequence: TGTGCCAGTAGTCGGCTGGACCTTCGGGACGAGCAGTACTTC.

The chain joins TRBV4-3 to TRBJ2-3, with D unresolved. The CDR3 runs 18 residues. Trimming took 1 base from V and 4 from J, leaving 21 bases between them. The germline CDR1 and CDR2 sequences are LGHNA and YSLEER. The chain's CDR3 is CASSQGARRALSSDTQYF. The DNA of the CDR3 is TGCGCCAGCAGCCAAGGCGCTCGTCGAGCGTTGAGTTCAGATACGCAGTATTTT.

The genes are TRBV19 and TRBJ2-1; D is perhaps TRBD2 (7 bases). Germline values: CDR1 LNHDA, CDR2 SQIVND (reference sequence). This CDR3 is built from 15 residues. V dropped 7 bases and J dropped 9 bases, with 22 bases sitting between them. The DNA of the CDR3 is TGTGCCAGTAACGCCGGGGGGCATCGGTCCGGTGAGCAGTTCTTC. Translated, it gives CASNAGGHRSGEQFF.

This chain connects TRBV6-5 to TRBJ2-3; D is possibly TRBD2 (5 bases). Germline lookup yields CDR1 MNHEY and CDR2 SVGAGI. Deletions cut 4 bases from V and 3 bases from J, with 11 bases between. The CDR3 length is 14 residues. CDR3 nucleotides: TGTGCCAGCAGTTTTACGGGGTTGACAGATACGCAGTATTTT. Its protein product is CASSFTGLTDTQYF.

V is TRBV3-1 (or the pseudogene TRBV3-2) and J is TRBJ1-2; 7 positions agree with TRBD1. The CDR3 runs to 14 residues. Looked up from germline, CDR1 is LGHDT and CDR2 is YNNKEL (reference sequence). V lost 4 bases and J lost 8; bases outside the gene matches: 10. The CDR3 DNA is TGTGCCAGCAGCCGAGCCCCAGGGGGAGGGGGCTACACCTTC. Translated, it gives CASSRAPGGGGYTF.

The rearrangement links TRBV5-1 to TRBJ1-2; 11 bases match TRBD1. The CDR3 sequence is 14 residues long. V was clipped by 2 bases and J by 8 bases; unmatched bases: 5. Germline V CDR1 and CDR2: SGHRS, YFSETQ. The CDR3 protein is CASSFSGQGAGYTF. The CDR3 nucleotides are TGCGCCAGCAGCTTTTCTGGACAGGGGGCCGGCTACACCTTC.

V gene TRBV23-1 combines with J gene TRBJ1-2; D unclear. TRBV23-1 is identified as an open reading frame with a role that is uncertain. The CDR3 covers 16 residues. V lost 3 bases to trimming and J lost 2 bases, with 16 bases between them. The CDR3 sequence: CASSQRFEDPNYGYTF. CDR3 DNA: TGCGCCAGCAGTCAGAGATTCGAGGATCCCAACTATGGCTACACCTTC.

This clone was counted a single time. The gene calls are TRBV7-7 and TRBJ2-5; D perhaps matches TRBD1 (6 bases). The V gene's germline CDR1 is SSHAT and CDR2 FNYEAQ (reference sequence). Trimming removed 5 bases at V and 5 bases at J, with 15 bases between. CDR3 length: 14 amino acids. The CDR3 DNA reads TGTGCCAGCAGCACAGGGCCCGCGGCGGAGACCCAGTACTTC. Protein: CASSTGPAAETQYF.